These 8 T cell receptor beta chains were all obtained from the same sample, sequenced in a study. TCRdb fed the RT-PCR reads into MiXCR, producing one record per CDR3 protein. The sample lists about 700,000 distinct CDR3 sequences; more than 13% were seen once. Specimen: memory CD4+ T cells from blood. Receptor source: a female donor in good health, serving as a healthy control.

The chain uses TRBV6-6 and TRBJ2-3; D remains unclear. Per germline, CDR1 MNHNY and CDR2 SVGAGI (reference sequence). The CDR3 consists of 17 residues. Trimming pared 2 bases from V and 2 bases from J, leaving 17 bases between. The CDR3 DNA sequence: TGTGCCAGCAGTTACCAAAAATCAGCGCTCTACACAGATACGCAGTATTTT. Amino acid sequence: CASSYQKSALYTDTQYF.

The table lists this clonotype with a few counts. The gene calls are TRBV6-2 or TRBV6-3 and TRBJ2-7; tentative D call: TRBD2 (6 bases). This CDR3 has 12 residues. Between the trimmed V and J ends, which lost 8 bases and 4 bases, there was a span of 12 bases. CDR1 MNHEY and CDR2 SVGEGT come from the germline V gene. The CDR3 DNA reads TGTGCCAGCGGACTAACGGAGTACGAGCAGTACTTC. As protein: CASGLTEYEQYF.

This clonotype was seen at least ten times. J is TRBJ2-3 and V is TRBV29-1, with TRBD1 matching 9 bases. Germline assignment: CDR1 SQVTM and CDR2 ANQGSEA. The CDR3 has 14 amino acids. V lost 7 bases to trimming and J lost 4 bases; unmatched junction nucleotides: 9. The CDR3 here is CSAGTGNRADTQYF. The CDR3 nucleotides are TGCAGCGCTGGGACAGGGAACAGAGCAGATACGCAGTATTTT.

The chain employs TRBV5-6 and TRBJ1-2, with D possibly matching TRBD1 (6 bases). Germline CDR1 SGHDT, CDR2 YYEEEE. The V end lost 4 bases, the J end lost 0 bases, and 13 bases lay between the germline ends. The CDR3 spans 15 residues. The CDR3 coding sequence is TGTGCCAGCAGCCCCCAGGGGAAGGCTAACTATGGCTACACCTTC. This encodes CASSPQGKANYGYTF.

This clonotype was detected many times. The chain couples TRBV7-9 to TRBJ2-7, with D uncertain. CDR1 SEHNR and CDR2 FQNEAQ come from the germline V gene (reference sequence). Between the trimmed V and J ends, which lost 1 base and 6 bases, there was a span of 10 bases. The CDR3 is made up of 13 amino acids. DNA of the CDR3: TGTGCCAGCAGCTTAGGGAAAGTCGCCGAGCAGTACTTC. It specifies CASSLGKVAEQYF.

This clonotype was recorded a few times. The junction does not match germline at one end; this may be a read error. The chain combines TRBV19 with TRBJ2-6, with D perhaps TRBD2 (5 bases). Germline values: CDR1 LNHDA, CDR2 SQIVND (reference sequence). The CDR3 has 14 residues. The CDR3 region has the DNA TGTGCCAGTAGCTCGGGGTCTGCGGCCAACGTCCTGACTTTC. It encodes CASSSGSAANVLTF.

V and J are TRBV18 and TRBJ1-1; 8 nucleotides agree with TRBD1. The CDR3 runs to 12 residues. Trimming cost V 5 bases and J 12 bases; bases outside gene matches: 8. Looked up from germline, CDR1 is KGHSH and CDR2 is LQKENI. The CDR3 region has the DNA TGTGCCAGCTCAGGCGACAGGGGTAGTTCTTTCTTT. Protein sequence: CASSGDRGSSFF.

This clonotype was seen a few times. The chain joins TRBV7-6 to TRBJ2-7; TRBD1 aligns across 8 bases. J was trimmed by 12 bases and V by 4 bases; bases with no gene match: 14. CDR3 length: 14 amino acids. Germline-derived CDR1 and CDR2 are SGHVS and FNYEAQ. Here the CDR3 DNA reads TGTGCCAGCAGCTCGATCGGACAGGGCGCGCTTTGGTACTTC. Protein sequence: CASSSIGQGALWYF.